This entry is about one T cell receptor (beta chain). The sample is drawn from a study of blood T cell repertoires in COVID-19. TCRdb keeps only in-frame clones here, not all; method: immunoSEQ multiplex PCR. This sample has some 320,000 clones, with around 89% found just once. After removal of 3 bases from V and 1 base from J, the junction contained 1 base not matched to a gene. The CDR3 spans 15 residues. In germline, CDR1 is LNHDA, CDR2 SQIVND (reference sequence). The specimen was peripheral blood. The chain couples TRBV19 to TRBJ2-7; TRBD2 agrees at 12 bases. This receptor was obtained from a woman in her twenties or thirties who had recovered from COVID-19. The CDR3 nucleotides read TGTGCCAGTAGTATGCTAGCGGGGGGGTCCTACGAGCAGTACTTC. It specifies CASSMLAGGSYEQYF. Drawing the rest from reference TRBV19 and TRBJ2-7, the complete variable domain is DGGITQSPKYLFRKEGQNVTLSCEQNLNHDAMYWYRQDPGQGLRLIYYSQIVNDFQKGDIAEGYSVSREKKESFPLTVTSAQKNPTAFYLCASSMLAGGSYEQYFGPGTRLTVT.